The 26 T cell receptor beta chains below come from one sample, sequenced in a study of cytomegalovirus exposure and HLA in healthy donors (dated by TCRdb to 2016 to 2017). The library was produced with the immunoSEQ multiplex PCR assay. For the multiplex PCR, a mixture combining 60 forward primers for TCR Vbeta segments and 13 reverse primers for TCR Jbeta segments was used. The immuneACCESS repertoire file appears here via TCRdb, limited to in-frame rearrangements. These files lack a portion of the clones; in checked studies, under half of the deficit traces to unresolved V genes, and the cause of the others is not known. The sample table records under 80,000 clones; roughly 75% of these occur just once. 7.2% of the sample goes to the ten largest clones. Sequenced sample: PBMCs. The receptors were gathered from a middle-aged woman in good health and CMV-seronegative.

This clone was counted only a few times. The gene calls are TRBV28 and TRBJ2-5, with TRBD2 identical over 10 bases. The ends lost 2 bases at V and 5 bases at J; junction bases unmatched: 8. The germline gives CDR1 MDHEN, CDR2 SYDVKM. The CDR3 covers 16 residues. The CDR3 DNA follows: TGTGCCAGCAGTTTACATAGGGGGACTAGCGTGGAGACCCAGTACTTC. The encoded protein is CASSLHRGTSVETQYF.

Note on this clone: Relative to the germline gene, one junction end is altered; a read error may explain this. V usage is TRBV6-5 and J usage is TRBJ2-5; 7 nucleotides align to TRBD2. CDR1 and CDR2 (germline): MNHEY, SVGAGI. The CDR3 spans 16 residues. The CDR3 DNA sequence: TGTGCCAGCAGTTACGGGTCTAGCGGACTCCAAAAGACCCAGTACTTC. The encoded protein is CASSYGSSGLQKTQYF.

V is TRBV5-1 and J is TRBJ2-5, with D perhaps matching TRBD2 (5 bases). Trimming took 0 bases from V and 2 from J, leaving 14 bases between them. The CDR3 covers 16 residues. Germline V gives CDR1 SGHRS, CDR2 YFSETQ. The CDR3 DNA follows: TGCGCCAGCAGCTTGGGGGTACTAGATTATCAAGAGACCCAGTACTTC. This codes for CASSLGVLDYQETQYF.

The DNA of the CDR3 is TGTGCCAGCAGTGAGACAGGCAATCAGCCCCAGCATTTT. The encoded protein is CASSETGNQPQHF. The rearrangement uses TRBV6-4 and TRBJ1-5, with D possibly matching TRBD1 (5 bases). The CDR3 sequence is 13 residues long. Germline V gene sequence: CDR1 MRHNA, CDR2 SNTAGT. The V end lost 3 bases, the J end lost 2 bases, and 5 bases lay between the germline ends.

This chain joins TRBV28 and TRBJ2-5; TRBD2 agrees at 7 bases. TRBJ2-7 matches the DNA end more closely, so the J call is doubtful. The CDR3 consists of 14 residues. CDR1 MDHEN and CDR2 SYDVKM come from the germline V gene. CDR3 nucleotide sequence: TGTGCCAGCAGTCGGAGGGAGGGCCGATACGAGCAGTACTTC. It encodes CASSRREGRYEQYF.

There are a few counts of this clone. V is TRBV28 and J is TRBJ1-2; TRBD1 agrees at 8 bases. This CDR3 contains 12 residues. In germline, CDR1 is MDHEN, CDR2 SYDVKM. J gave up 8 bases and V 10 bases, and 9 bases lay outside the gene matches. The DNA of the CDR3 is TGTGCCACCTCGGACAGGGTCAAGGGCTACACCTTC. It translates to CATSDRVKGYTF.

This sequence joins TRBV5-1 and TRBJ2-2; D may be TRBD2 (6 bases). V was clipped by 2 bases and J by 2 bases, with 16 bases between them. Germline values: CDR1 SGHRS, CDR2 YFSETQ. The CDR3 is 17 residues long. This chain's CDR3 is CASSLNPAGLNTGELFF. CDR3 in DNA: TGCGCCAGCAGCTTAAACCCAGCGGGCCTAAACACCGGGGAGCTGTTTTTT.

J is TRBJ2-7 and V is TRBV6-6; 7 bases agree with TRBD1. The germline CDR1 and CDR2 sequences are MNHNY and SVGAGI (reference sequence). This CDR3 region has 13 residues. Germline trimming cut 5 bases from V and 2 bases from J; bases unmatched to any gene: 3. The CDR3 loop is CASSRDSTYEQYF. Here the CDR3 DNA reads TGTGCCAGCAGTCGGGACAGCACCTACGAGCAGTACTTC.

The gene calls are TRBV28 and TRBJ2-1; 7 bases match TRBD1. In germline, CDR1 is MDHEN, CDR2 SYDVKM. This CDR3 spans 18 amino acids. J lost 4 bases, V lost 6 bases, and 18 bases had no gene match. In nucleotides, the CDR3 is TGTGCCAGCAGCCCCAGACACGGACAGGCGAGGCCTTACAATGAGCAGTTCTTC. Its protein is CASSPRHGQARPYNEQFF.

This chain links TRBV29-1 with TRBJ1-5, with 7 bases lining up with TRBD1. Germline V gene sequence: CDR1 SQVTM, CDR2 ANQGSEA. The CDR3 spans 14 residues. The V gene end was trimmed by 4 bases and the J gene end by 2 bases; junction bases not matched to a gene: 5. CDR3 in amino acids: CSVGQGNGNQPQHF. CDR3 nucleotides: TGCAGCGTTGGACAGGGAAACGGCAATCAGCCCCAGCATTTT.

The chain carries TRBV19 and TRBJ2-1; D gene uncertain. Germline assignment: CDR1 LNHDA and CDR2 SQIVND (reference sequence). The CDR3 spans 16 residues. V lost 1 base and J 0 bases, leaving 10 bases between the germline ends. CDR3 sequence (DNA): TGTGCCAGTAGTATAGTTGGCGGAAGCTCCTACAATGAGCAGTTCTTC. Translated: CASSIVGGSSYNEQFF.

This clone was observed a handful of times. V usage is TRBV19 and J usage is TRBJ1-1, with D unresolved. From germline, CDR1 is LNHDA and CDR2 SQIVND (reference sequence). This CDR3 spans 13 amino acids. V was pared by 4 bases and J by 1 base, with 7 bases between. In nucleotides, the CDR3 is TGTGCCAGTAGTACAAACTCGAACACTGAAGCTTTCTTT. The encoded protein is CASSTNSNTEAFF.

The chain employs TRBV27 and TRBJ1-1; 11 bases line up with TRBD1. In germline, CDR1 is MNHEY, CDR2 SMNVEV (reference sequence). V shed 2 bases, J shed 5 bases, and the junction held 7 bases outside the gene matches. This CDR3 has 16 residues. CDR3 bases: TGTGCCAGCAGTTTAAGTGGGACAGGGGGTTGGACTGAAGCTTTCTTT. It encodes CASSLSGTGGWTEAFF.

The CDR3 DNA sequence: TGTGCCAGCAGCTTCGCGGGGAACACCGGGGAGCTGTTTTTT. This translates into CASSFAGNTGELFF. The genes are TRBV7-3 and TRBJ2-2; TRBD2 might be the D (5 bases). The germline V gene has CDR1 SGHTA and CDR2 FQGTGA. CDR3 size: 14 residues. Trimming took off 3 bases at V and 1 base at J, with 6 bases between the two ends. The variable domain in full, completed from reference TRBV7-3 and TRBJ2-2, reads GAGVSQTPSNKVTEKGKYVELRCDPISGHTALYWYRQSLGQGPEFLIYFQGTGAADDSGLPNDRFFAVRPEGSVSTLKIQRTERGDSAVYLCASSFAGNTGELFFGEGSRLTVL.

The chain carries TRBV7-3 and TRBJ1-1; no firm D call. V dropped 4 bases and J dropped 0 bases, with 15 bases sitting between them. This CDR3 spans 16 amino acids. Germline lookup yields CDR1 SGHTA and CDR2 FQGTGA. DNA for the CDR3: TGTGCCAGCAGCTCCCTACCCCGGGTCATGAACACTGAAGCTTTCTTT. It is translated as CASSSLPRVMNTEAFF.

This clone was counted between two and nine times. The chain links TRBV19 to TRBJ2-7, with a weak D call TRBD2 (6 bases). Trimming stripped 4 bases from V and 6 bases from J, with 7 bases between. Germline CDR1 and CDR2: LNHDA and SQIVND (reference sequence). This CDR3 contains 11 residues. The CDR3 loop reads CASSTRGEQYF. The CDR3 DNA is TGTGCCAGTAGTACGCGGGGCGAGCAGTACTTC.

This clone was detected only a few times. Other DNA sequences in this specimen translate into the identical CDR3. The chain is built from TRBV5-5 and TRBJ1-3; D perhaps matches TRBD1 (6 bases). The CDR3 runs to 14 residues. Trimming left V 3 bases short and J 1 base short, with 8 bases between. Germline loops: CDR1 SGHKS, CDR2 YYEKEE (reference sequence). Here the CDR3 reads CASSSRGSGNTIYF. The CDR3, as DNA: TGTGCCAGCAGCTCCAGGGGTTCTGGAAACACCATATATTTT.

The chain has TRBV10-1 and TRBJ2-1, with 10 bases matching TRBD2. There are 22 residues in the CDR3. Trimming took 0 bases from V and 5 from J; bases not matched to a gene: 22. Germline lookup yields CDR1 WNHNN and CDR2 SYGVQD (reference sequence). In nucleotides, the CDR3 is TGCGCCAGCAGTGAGTCGTTGCGTAGCGGGGGGAATGAGAAAGGGGTAAACAATGAGCAGTTCTTC. This gives the protein CASSESLRSGGNEKGVNNEQFF.

This clone has only one observation. The genes are TRBV9 and TRBJ1-6; D is undetermined. V lost 2 bases and J lost 10, with 13 bases in between. Germline CDR1 SGDLS, CDR2 YYNGEE. This CDR3 has 14 amino acids. The CDR3 DNA is TGTGCCAGCAGCGTGACCCAAGAGGGCTCACCCCTCCACTTT. Translation: CASSVTQEGSPLHF.

The V gene is TRBV11-2, the J gene TRBJ2-1; D is perhaps TRBD2 (6 bases). Per germline, CDR1 SGHAT and CDR2 FQNNGV. This CDR3 is built from 12 residues. V was shortened by 1 base and J by 10 bases, with 8 bases between the two germline ends. Here the CDR3 DNA reads TGTGCCAGCAGCTTAGGGCTAGCGGAGCAGTTCTTC. It translates to CASSLGLAEQFF. Combining the CDR3 with reference TRBV11-2 and TRBJ2-1 gives the whole variable domain EAGVAQSPRYKIIEKRQSVAFWCNPISGHATLYWYQQILGQGPKLLIQFQNNGVVDDSQLPKDRFSAERLKGVDSTLKIQPAKLEDSAVYLCASSLGLAEQFFGPGTRLTVL.

The chain employs TRBV29-1 and TRBJ2-7; weak D call: TRBD2 (6 bases). This CDR3 spans 14 amino acids. The germline V gene encodes CDR1 SQVTM and CDR2 ANQGSEA. Trimming cost V 3 bases and J 4 bases, with 16 bases left between them. DNA for the CDR3: TGCAGCGTTGAGGTGCAGGGCCGGGAGTACGAGCAGTACTTC. Its translation is CSVEVQGREYEQYF.

The rearrangement joins TRBV27 to TRBJ2-6, with 8 bases that match TRBD2. CDR1 is MNHEY, CDR2 SMNVEV, per germline (reference sequence). V gave up 5 bases and J gave up 1 base; unmatched junction bases: 10. The CDR3 is 18 residues long. DNA of the CDR3: TGTGCCAGCAGTACGTATAGCGGGGCCGGATCTGGGGCCAACGTCCTGACTTTC. Encoded protein: CASSTYSGAGSGANVLTF. The full variable domain, with the rest looked up from reference TRBV27 and TRBJ2-6, is EAQVTQNPRYLITVTGKKLTVTCSQNMNHEYMSWYRQDPGLGLRQIYYSMNVEVTDKGDVPEGYKVSRKEKRNFPLILESPSPNQTSLYFCASSTYSGAGSGANVLTFGAGSRLTVL.

The count of this clone is one. The chain carries TRBV2 and TRBJ1-1; a possible D gene is TRBD1 (6 bases). Germline V CDR1 and CDR2: SNHLY, FYNNEI. V dropped 4 bases and J dropped 0 bases, with 12 bases sitting between them. This CDR3 has 15 residues. Here the CDR3 DNA reads TGTGCCAGCAGTGTGGCAGGGGCCATGAACACTGAAGCTTTCTTT. This encodes CASSVAGAMNTEAFF.

This chain connects TRBV6-5 to TRBJ1-1; D may be TRBD1 (5 bases). Germline V gene data show CDR1 as MNHEY and CDR2 as SVGAGI. V was pared by 6 bases and J by 3 bases, with 17 bases between. The CDR3 extends over 15 amino acids. CDR3 bases: TGTGCCAGCAGCAATGCAGGGTGGAGGGACACTGAAGCTTTCTTT. Its translation: CASSNAGWRDTEAFF.

This clone was detected once. The gene calls are TRBV28 and TRBJ2-1; TRBD2 agrees at 12 bases. This CDR3 has 17 residues. Losses at the gene ends were 6 bases for V and 8 bases for J; bases not matched to a gene: 14. Germline assignment: CDR1 MDHEN and CDR2 SYDVKM. CDR3 DNA: TGTGCCAGCAGCCCACCCCCCCCTAGCGGGAGGGTCGATGAGCAGTTCTTC. Translated, it gives CASSPPPPSGRVDEQFF.

The chain uses TRBV30 and TRBJ2-2; tentatively, D is TRBD1 (5 bases). Germline values: CDR1 GTSNPN, CDR2 SVGIG (reference sequence). V lost 4 bases and J lost 2, with 23 bases in between. This CDR3 spans 18 amino acids. CDR3: CAWTLRSRATLNTGELFF. In DNA, the CDR3 is TGTGCCTGGACCCTAAGGAGCAGGGCTACCCTAAACACCGGGGAGCTGTTTTTT. Using reference TRBV30 and TRBJ2-2 for the parts outside the CDR3, the full variable domain is SQTIHQWPATLVQPVGSPLSLECTVEGTSNPNLYWYRQAAGRGLQLLFYSVGIGQISSEVPQNLSASRPQDRQFILSSKKLLLSDSGFYLCAWTLRSRATLNTGELFFGEGSRLTVL.